This T cell receptor beta chain stems from a study of molecular identifiers for immune sequencing clone quantification. Investigators produced naive CD8 libraries from roughly 20,000 to 1,000,000 sorted cells, drawing on 10%, 30% or 50% RNA. MiXCR was run by TCRdb on the PCR reads, yielding one entry per CDR3 protein. The sample carries over 600,000 distinct CDR3 sequences, just under 20% recorded once. This clonotype has at least ten counts. Source material: naive CD8+ T cells from blood, with Jurkat cell RNA spiked in. As to subset: FACS-sorted CD8+CD4-CCR7+CD45RA+ naive T cells. This receptor was identified in a human donor in good health. Some libraries in this study had Jurkat cell RNA spiked in.

CDR3 nucleotides: TGTGCCACCAGTGCTGACAACACCCGGGCCGGGGAGCTGTTTTTT. Protein product: CATSADNTRAGELFF. V gene TRBV24-1 combines with J gene TRBJ2-2; D is uncertain. In germline, CDR1 is KGHDR, CDR2 SFDVKD. The CDR3 loop spans 15 amino acids. Deletions cut 5 bases from V and 6 bases from J, with 15 bases between.